These 19 T cell receptor beta chains originate from one sample sequenced in a study of blood T cell repertoires in COVID-19. The assay was immunoSEQ multiplex PCR, and TCRdb's table has in-frame clones only and misses some. This table holds 90,000 to 120,000 clones, roughly 90% found once. The sample was peripheral blood. The receptors derive from a man aged 35 to 55 with active or convalescent COVID-19.

The chain uses TRBV29-1 and TRBJ1-2; D is possibly TRBD1 (5 bases). The V end was cut by 5 bases, the J end by 6 bases, with 19 bases between. Germline CDR1 SQVTM, CDR2 ANQGSEA. The CDR3 is 14 residues long. This CDR3 reads CSVQRPGLINGYTF. The CDR3 region has the DNA TGCAGCGTTCAACGCCCGGGACTAATAAATGGCTACACCTTC.

V gene TRBV5-4 combines with J gene TRBJ2-2; 16 bases align to TRBD2. V trimming: 2 bases; J trimming: 6 bases; junction bases outside the gene matches: 7. The CDR3 loop spans 18 amino acids. Germline loops: CDR1 SGHNT, CDR2 YYREEE (reference sequence). The CDR3 DNA reads as TGTGCCAGCAGCTTACCGGGACTAGCGGGAGGGACGGCCGGGGAGCTGTTTTTT. Translated, it gives CASSLPGLAGGTAGELFF.

A single count supports this clone. This chain joins TRBV19 and TRBJ1-1; D perhaps matches TRBD1 (5 bases). The CDR3 has 16 amino acids. In germline, CDR1 is LNHDA, CDR2 SQIVND (reference sequence). The ends were cut back, 7 bases at V and 0 bases at J, with 18 bases in the middle. CDR3 loop: CASTRGGNNVNTEAFF. The DNA for the CDR3 is TGTGCCAGTACCCGGGGGGGAAATAACGTGAACACTGAAGCTTTCTTT.

V is TRBV14 and J is TRBJ2-3, with D possibly TRBD2 on 5 matching bases. CDR3 length equals 13 residues. Looked up from germline, CDR1 is SGHDN and CDR2 is FVKESK. Trimming shortened V by 0 bases and J by 5 bases, and 6 bases separated the two germline ends. The CDR3 DNA reads TGTGCCAGCAGCCAAGAACGGGGAGATACGCAGTATTTT. Protein product: CASSQERGDTQYF.

The genes are TRBV4-1 and TRBJ1-3; D is uncertain. This CDR3 region has 15 residues. Looked up from germline, CDR1 is MGHRA and CDR2 is YSYEKL. The ends were cut back, 4 bases at V and 0 bases at J, with 10 bases in the middle. CDR3 DNA sequence: TGCGCCAGCAGCCGCACCCAGGACTCTGGAAACACCATATATTTT. Translating gives CASSRTQDSGNTIYF.

The chain's CDR3 is CASSEPTGEAFF. The CDR3 region has the DNA TGCGCCAGCAGCGAACCAACAGGGGAAGCTTTCTTT. The V call is TRBV5-1, the J call TRBJ1-1; D might be TRBD1 (6 bases). The V end lost 4 bases, the J end lost 8 bases, and 12 bases lay between the germline ends. CDR1 is SGHRS and CDR2 is YFSETQ in the germline V gene. The CDR3 has 12 amino acids.

The V call is TRBV6-4, the J call TRBJ2-7, with TRBD1 identical over 9 bases. The CDR3 runs to 17 residues. The germline CDR1 and CDR2 sequences are MRHNA and SNTAGT. Trimming cost V 2 bases and J 8 bases; bases outside gene matches: 16. CDR3 region: CASSDRQGELRAKKQYF. The CDR3 bases are TGTGCCAGCAGTGACCGACAGGGGGAACTACGAGCAAAGAAGCAGTACTTC.

This sequence joins TRBV5-1 and TRBJ2-3; 8 positions agree with TRBD2. Trimming removed 6 bases from V and 8 bases from J; junction bases left unmatched: 11. Germline V CDR1 and CDR2: SGHRS, YFSETQ. The CDR3 has 14 amino acids. This chain's CDR3 is CASTETGGRGTQYF. The CDR3 region has the DNA TGCGCCAGCACAGAAACGGGAGGGCGGGGTACGCAGTATTTT.

V gene TRBV28 combines with J gene TRBJ2-7, with D possibly TRBD2 on 6 matching bases. Germline-derived CDR1 and CDR2 are MDHEN and SYDVKM. V was cut by 3 bases and J by 9 bases, with 18 bases left in between. This CDR3 is built from 14 residues. CDR3 in DNA: TGTGCCAGCAGTTTGGCGGGGCCCTCTACGGGGCAGTACTTC. This codes for CASSLAGPSTGQYF.

The CDR3 DNA is TGTGCCAGCAGTGACGGTCCCAACTATGGCTACACCTTC. This sequence encodes CASSDGPNYGYTF. V and J are TRBV2 and TRBJ1-2; D is ambiguous. The V and J ends lost 3 bases and 2 bases respectively, with 7 bases between them. CDR1 and CDR2 (germline): SNHLY, FYNNEI. This CDR3 spans 13 amino acids.

The chain has TRBV18 and TRBJ2-2; 7 bases are a match to TRBD1. The CDR3 is 12 amino acids. Germline values: CDR1 KGHSH, CDR2 LQKENI. Trimming took 8 bases from V and 6 from J; bases not matched to a gene: 3. The CDR3 nucleotides read TGTGCCAGCAAACAGGGGTCCGGGGAGCTGTTTTTT. Translated: CASKQGSGELFF.

The genes are TRBV19 and TRBJ2-7; the D gene is possibly TRBD1 (6 bases). Looked up from germline, CDR1 is LNHDA and CDR2 is SQIVND (reference sequence). The CDR3 runs to 15 residues. The germline V and J ends were trimmed by 1 base and 1 base, with 11 bases remaining between them. CDR3 bases: TGTGCCAGTAGTATAGTTCGAGGGGGATCCTACGAGCAGTACTTC. It codes for CASSIVRGGSYEQYF.

This chain joins TRBV7-2 and TRBJ1-2; 7 bases are a match to TRBD1. Trimming at V came to 0 bases and at J to 4 bases, leaving 8 bases not matched to a gene. Germline V gene sequence: CDR1 SGHTA, CDR2 FQGNSA. The CDR3 contains 16 residues. In nucleotides, the CDR3 is TGTGCCAGCAGCTTAGCATCCGGACAGGCGATCTATGGCTACACCTTC. Its protein product is CASSLASGQAIYGYTF.

The gene calls are TRBV7-2 and TRBJ1-2, with TRBD1 matching over 8 bases. The CDR3 extends over 14 amino acids. Per germline, CDR1 SGHTA and CDR2 FQGNSA. V dropped 3 bases and J dropped 7; count of bases not matched to a gene: 7. In nucleotides, the CDR3 is TGTGCCAGCAGCTTCTCAGGGGGCGGTGGTGGCTACACCTTC. This encodes CASSFSGGGGGYTF. The full variable domain, with the rest looked up from reference TRBV7-2 and TRBJ1-2, is GAGVSQSPSNKVTEKGKDVELRCDPISGHTALYWYRQSLGQGLEFLIYFQGNSAPDKSGLPSDRFSAERTGGSVSTLTIQRTQQEDSAVYLCASSFSGGGGGYTFGSGTRLTVV.

The rearrangement links TRBV4-1 to TRBJ1-1; 7 nucleotides align to TRBD1. CDR1 is MGHRA, CDR2 YSYEKL, per germline. This CDR3 is built from 14 residues. Trimming removed 3 bases from V and 2 bases from J; junction bases left unmatched: 3. The CDR3 DNA reads TGCGCCAGCAGCCACAGGGGGGAAAACACTGAAGCTTTCTTT. It yields the protein CASSHRGENTEAFF.

The sample holds a few counts of this clone. This chain links TRBV30 with TRBJ2-5; D perhaps matches TRBD2 (6 bases). V lost 1 base and J lost 1, with 10 bases in between. The CDR3 has 14 amino acids. The germline gives CDR1 GTSNPN, CDR2 SVGIG (reference sequence). CDR3 bases: TGTGCCTGGAGTGGGGACTTCAGCCAAGAGACCCAGTACTTC. Its protein product is CAWSGDFSQETQYF.

V gene TRBV6-2 or TRBV6-3 combines with J gene TRBJ2-3, with TRBD1 matching 7 bases. The CDR3 contains 16 residues. V gave up 4 bases and J gave up 1 base; unmatched junction bases: 8. Germline V lookup: CDR1 MNHEY, CDR2 SVGEGT. The CDR3 reads CASSSDRAYRTDTQYF. CDR3 in DNA: TGTGCCAGCAGTTCTGACAGGGCCTACCGCACAGATACGCAGTATTTT.

The rearrangement links TRBV19 to TRBJ1-5; D remains ambiguous. V gave up 5 bases and J gave up 9 bases, with 17 bases separating them. CDR3 length: 14 residues. Germline V gene lookup returns CDR1 LNHDA and CDR2 SQIVND (reference sequence). The CDR3 coding sequence is TGTGCCAGTAGTCCAGGTGGTGATACGTCGCCCCAGCATTTT. This sequence encodes CASSPGGDTSPQHF.

The rearrangement uses TRBV5-5 and TRBJ1-1, with TRBD1 matching 8 bases. The J segment lost 6 bases and the V segment lost 6 bases, leaving 4 bases of the junction unmatched. Germline CDR1 is SGHKS and CDR2 is YYEKEE (reference sequence). The CDR3 extends over 12 amino acids. CDR3 sequence: CASIGQGPEAFF. The CDR3 nucleotides are TGTGCCAGCATCGGACAGGGCCCTGAAGCTTTCTTT.